The TCR beta chain under discussion was sequenced for a study of T cell changes during pregnancy in multiple sclerosis (dated by TCRdb to between 2019 and 2020). Background for the entire study: The study examined how the T cell repertoire changed over the course of pregnancy in women with multiple sclerosis.

The library was prepared using the immunoSEQ multiplex PCR assay. TCRdb retrieved this table from immuneACCESS and kept in-frame rearrangements only. Not all clones are present; in checked studies, unresolved V genes account for under half, and no reason is known for the remainder. The sample yields approximately 59,000 clones; around 95% were counted once. 0.35% to 0.45% of the sample goes to the ten largest clones. CDR1 and CDR2 were assigned from the germline V gene as SGHTA and FQGNSA. Germline trimming: 7 bases from V, 10 bases from J; junction bases outside gene matches: 6. Reading from cysteine to phenylalanine, the CDR3 counts 12 amino acids. The only DNA kept is the CDR3, 36 bases in frame from the first base. For this clone: Its antigen is still unknown. Within one base of it there is no much larger clone, and no base qualities were kept.

The receptor comes from a female donor with multiple sclerosis, enrolled in a pregnancy study. This material consisted of CD4+ T cells from peripheral blood mononuclear cells, taken before pregnancy. The V and J segments used are TRBV7-2 and TRBJ2-3, with TRBD2 matching 9 junction bases. The CDR3 protein sequence reads: CASKVSGSAQYF. The nucleotide sequence is TGTGCCAGCAAAGTTAGCGGGAGTGCGCAGTATTTT.